This T cell receptor (beta chain) derives from a study of cytomegalovirus exposure and HLA in healthy donors. Study results and limitations: Later on, an analysis tied 15,000 to 20,000 TCR beta sequences to HLA alleles at 0.05 false discovery rate. Among immune exposure information, only CMV serostatus was available.

The PCR had 60 Vbeta and 13 Jbeta primers. This table comes from immunoSEQ multiplex PCR, and its TCRdb copy is limited to in-frame clones, with some not included. The data hold about 100,000 clones, with 79% observed a single time. This CDR3 contains 15 residues. Trimming cost V 3 bases and J 2 bases, with 13 bases left between them. Germline V lookup: CDR1 ENHRY, CDR2 SYGVKD. In the case of this clone: Its antigen remains unknown.

Sequencing input: PBMCs. V usage is TRBV10-3 and J usage is TRBJ1-2; D might be TRBD1 (6 bases). The source of this sequence is a woman in her 40s in good health and CMV-seronegative. The chain's CDR3 is CAISDSETGNYGYTF. CDR3 nucleotide sequence: TGTGCCATCAGTGACTCGGAAACAGGGAACTATGGCTACACCTTC.